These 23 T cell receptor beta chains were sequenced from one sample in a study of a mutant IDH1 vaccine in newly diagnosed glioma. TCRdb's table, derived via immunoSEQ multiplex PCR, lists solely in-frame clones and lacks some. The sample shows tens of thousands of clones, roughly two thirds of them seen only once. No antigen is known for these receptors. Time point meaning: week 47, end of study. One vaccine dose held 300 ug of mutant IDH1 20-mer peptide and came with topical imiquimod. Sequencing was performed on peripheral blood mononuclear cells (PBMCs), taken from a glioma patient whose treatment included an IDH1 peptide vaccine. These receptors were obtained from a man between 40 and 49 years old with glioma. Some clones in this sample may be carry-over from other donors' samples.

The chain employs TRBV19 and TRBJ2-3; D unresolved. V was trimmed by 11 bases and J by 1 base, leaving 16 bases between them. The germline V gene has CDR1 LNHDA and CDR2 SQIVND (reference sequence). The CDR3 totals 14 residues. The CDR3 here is CARKGCTRTDTQYF. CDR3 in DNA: TGTGCCCGTAAAGGCTGTACCCGCACAGATACGCAGTATTTT.

CDR3 region: CASSPGLEGYEQYF. CDR3 nucleotides: TGTGCCAGCAGCCCAGGACTAGAGGGCTACGAGCAGTACTTC. The chain joins TRBV5-6 to TRBJ2-7; TRBD2 aligns across 7 bases. V shed 4 bases, J shed 3 bases, and the junction held 7 bases outside the gene matches. Germline V CDR1 and CDR2: SGHDT, YYEEEE. This CDR3 is built from 14 residues.

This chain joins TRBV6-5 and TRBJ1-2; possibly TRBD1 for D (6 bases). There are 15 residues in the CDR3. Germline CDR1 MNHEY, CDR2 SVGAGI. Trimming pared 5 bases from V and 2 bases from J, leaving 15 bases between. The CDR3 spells CASSVDGGLNYGYTF. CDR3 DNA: TGTGCCAGCAGTGTTGACGGGGGGCTGAACTATGGCTACACCTTC.

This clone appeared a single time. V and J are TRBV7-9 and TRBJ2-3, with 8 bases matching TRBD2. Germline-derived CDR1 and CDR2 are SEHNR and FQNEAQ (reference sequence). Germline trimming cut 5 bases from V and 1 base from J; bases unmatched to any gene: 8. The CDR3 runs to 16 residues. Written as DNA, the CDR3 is TGTGCCAGCAGCCTTTTGGGTAGCGGGGGCACAGATACGCAGTATTTT. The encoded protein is CASSLLGSGGTDTQYF.

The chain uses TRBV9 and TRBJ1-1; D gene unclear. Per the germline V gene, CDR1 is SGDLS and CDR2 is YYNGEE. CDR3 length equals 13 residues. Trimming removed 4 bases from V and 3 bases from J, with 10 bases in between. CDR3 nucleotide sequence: TGTGCCAGCAGCTCCAGCTTGGACACTGAAGCTTTCTTT. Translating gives CASSSSLDTEAFF.

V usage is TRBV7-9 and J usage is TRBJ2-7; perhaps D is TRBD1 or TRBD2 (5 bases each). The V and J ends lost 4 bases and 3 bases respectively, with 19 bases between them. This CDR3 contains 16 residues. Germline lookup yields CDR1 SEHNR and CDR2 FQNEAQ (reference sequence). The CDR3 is CASSYPRGGTNYEQYF. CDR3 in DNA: TGTGCCAGCAGCTACCCTCGGGGCGGAACTAACTACGAGCAGTACTTC.

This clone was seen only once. The CDR3 region has the DNA TGTGCCAGCTCACCGGGCCAGGGTGGTGAAAAACTGTTTTTT. Protein product: CASSPGQGGEKLFF. The genes are TRBV18 and TRBJ1-4; tentatively, D is TRBD1 (5 bases). Trimming took off 3 bases at V and 7 bases at J, with 12 bases between the two ends. Germline V gives CDR1 KGHSH, CDR2 LQKENI. This CDR3 contains 14 residues.

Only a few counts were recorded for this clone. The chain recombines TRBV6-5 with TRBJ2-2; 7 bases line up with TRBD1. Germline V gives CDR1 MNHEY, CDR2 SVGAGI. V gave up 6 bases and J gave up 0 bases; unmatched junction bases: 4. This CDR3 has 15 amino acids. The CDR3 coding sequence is TGTGCCAGCAGGCCCGACAGGGCGAACACCGGGGAGCTGTTTTTT. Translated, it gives CASRPDRANTGELFF.

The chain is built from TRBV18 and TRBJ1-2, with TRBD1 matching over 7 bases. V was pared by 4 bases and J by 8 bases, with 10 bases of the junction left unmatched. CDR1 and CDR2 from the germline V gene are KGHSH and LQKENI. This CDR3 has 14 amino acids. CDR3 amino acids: CASSRQGTEQGYTF. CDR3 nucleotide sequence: TGTGCCAGCTCACGACAAGGGACAGAACAAGGCTACACCTTC.

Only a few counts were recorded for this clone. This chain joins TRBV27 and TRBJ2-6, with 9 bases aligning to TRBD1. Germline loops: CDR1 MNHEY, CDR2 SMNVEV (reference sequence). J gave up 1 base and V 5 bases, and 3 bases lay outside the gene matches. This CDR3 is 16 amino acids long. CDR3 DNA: TGTGCCAGCAGTAACAGGGGGCTATCTGGGGCCAACGTCCTGACTTTC. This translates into CASSNRGLSGANVLTF.

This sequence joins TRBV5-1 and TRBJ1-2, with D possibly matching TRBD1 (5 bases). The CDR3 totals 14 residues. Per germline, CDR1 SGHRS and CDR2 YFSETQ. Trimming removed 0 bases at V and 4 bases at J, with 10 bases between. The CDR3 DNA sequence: TGCGCCAGCAGCTTGGGGTCCGGGACCTATGGCTACACCTTC. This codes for CASSLGSGTYGYTF.

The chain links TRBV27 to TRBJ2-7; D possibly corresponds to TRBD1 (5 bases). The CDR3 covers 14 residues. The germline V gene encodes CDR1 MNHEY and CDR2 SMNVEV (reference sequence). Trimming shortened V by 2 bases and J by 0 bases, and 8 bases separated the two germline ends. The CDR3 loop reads CASSLTTGSYEQYF. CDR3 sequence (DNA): TGTGCCAGCAGTTTAACAACAGGCTCCTACGAGCAGTACTTC.

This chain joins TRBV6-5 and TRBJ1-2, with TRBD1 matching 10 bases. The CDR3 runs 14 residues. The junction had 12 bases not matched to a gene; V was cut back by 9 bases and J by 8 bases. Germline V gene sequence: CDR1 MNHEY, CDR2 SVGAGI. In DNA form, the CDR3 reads TGTGCCAGTAACGTCCTCGGGGACAGGGGCGGCTACACCTTC. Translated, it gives CASNVLGDRGGYTF.

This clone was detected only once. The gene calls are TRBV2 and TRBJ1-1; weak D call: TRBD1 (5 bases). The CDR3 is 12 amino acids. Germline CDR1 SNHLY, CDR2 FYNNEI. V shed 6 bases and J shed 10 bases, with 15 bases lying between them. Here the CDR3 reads CASRDSGRGAFF. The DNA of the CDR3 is TGTGCCAGCAGGGACTCGGGGAGGGGAGCTTTCTTT.

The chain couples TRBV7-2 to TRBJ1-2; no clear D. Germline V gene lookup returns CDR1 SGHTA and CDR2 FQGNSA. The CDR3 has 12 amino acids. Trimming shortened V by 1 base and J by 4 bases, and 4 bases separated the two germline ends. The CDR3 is CASSLGSYGYTF. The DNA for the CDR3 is TGTGCCAGCAGCTTAGGTAGCTATGGCTACACCTTC.

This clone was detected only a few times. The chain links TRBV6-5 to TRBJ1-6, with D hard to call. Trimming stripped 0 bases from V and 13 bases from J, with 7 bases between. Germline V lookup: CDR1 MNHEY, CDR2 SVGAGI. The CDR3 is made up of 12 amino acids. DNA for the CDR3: TGTGCCAGCAGTTACTCGGGAAGGCCCCTCCACTTT. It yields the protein CASSYSGRPLHF.

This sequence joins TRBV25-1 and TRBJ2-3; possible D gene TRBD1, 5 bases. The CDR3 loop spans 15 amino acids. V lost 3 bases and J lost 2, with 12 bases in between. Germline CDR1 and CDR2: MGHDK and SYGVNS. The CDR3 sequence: CASSEAGRITDTQYF. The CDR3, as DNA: TGTGCCAGCAGTGAGGCAGGGCGGATCACAGATACGCAGTATTTT.

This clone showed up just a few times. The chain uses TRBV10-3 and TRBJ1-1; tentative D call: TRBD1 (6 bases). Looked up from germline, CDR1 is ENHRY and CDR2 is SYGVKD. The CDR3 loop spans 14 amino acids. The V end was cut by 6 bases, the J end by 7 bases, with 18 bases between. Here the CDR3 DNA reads TGTGCCATCAGGGGAACAGGGCTTACGGGTGAAGCTTTCTTT. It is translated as CAIRGTGLTGEAFF.

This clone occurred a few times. The CDR3 region is CASSPPLNTEAFF. CDR3 bases: TGTGCCAGCAGCCCCCCTTTGAACACTGAAGCTTTCTTT. The chain combines TRBV7-6 with TRBJ1-1, with unresolved D. From germline, CDR1 is SGHVS and CDR2 FNYEAQ. This CDR3 has 13 amino acids. V was clipped by 5 bases and J by 0 bases, with 7 bases between them. Drawing the rest from reference TRBV7-6 and TRBJ1-1, the complete variable domain is GAGVSQSPRYKVTKRGQDVALRCDPISGHVSLYWYRQALGQGPEFLTYFNYEAQQDKSGLPNDRFSAERPEGSISTLTIQRTEQRDSAMYRCASSPPLNTEAFFGQGTRLTVV.

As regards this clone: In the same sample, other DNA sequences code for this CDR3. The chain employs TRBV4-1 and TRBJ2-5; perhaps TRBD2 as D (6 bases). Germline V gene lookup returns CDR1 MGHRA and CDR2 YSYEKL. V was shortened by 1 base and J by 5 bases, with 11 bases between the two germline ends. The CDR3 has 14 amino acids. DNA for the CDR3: TGCGCCAGCAGCCAAGGGGGACTTCGGGAGACCCAGTACTTC. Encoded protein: CASSQGGLRETQYF.

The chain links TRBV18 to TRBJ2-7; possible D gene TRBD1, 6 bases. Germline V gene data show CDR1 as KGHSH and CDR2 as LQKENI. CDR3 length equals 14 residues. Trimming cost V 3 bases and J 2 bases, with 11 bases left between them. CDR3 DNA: TGTGCCAGCTCACCCTCCCGGGACACCTACGAGCAGTACTTC. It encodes CASSPSRDTYEQYF. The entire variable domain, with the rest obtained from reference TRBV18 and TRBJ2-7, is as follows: NAGVMQNPRHLVRRRGQEARLRCSPMKGHSHVYWYRQLPEEGLKFMVYLQKENIIDESGMPKERFSAEFPKEGPSILRIQQVVRGDSAAYFCASSPSRDTYEQYFGPGTRLTVT.

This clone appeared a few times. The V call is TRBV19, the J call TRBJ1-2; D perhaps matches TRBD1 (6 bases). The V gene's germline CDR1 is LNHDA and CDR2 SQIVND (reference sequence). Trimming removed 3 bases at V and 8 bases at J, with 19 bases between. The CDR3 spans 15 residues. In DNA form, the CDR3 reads TGTGCCAGTAGTATTTCGGGGGCCGGGTGGAGGGGCTACACCTTC. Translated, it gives CASSISGAGWRGYTF.

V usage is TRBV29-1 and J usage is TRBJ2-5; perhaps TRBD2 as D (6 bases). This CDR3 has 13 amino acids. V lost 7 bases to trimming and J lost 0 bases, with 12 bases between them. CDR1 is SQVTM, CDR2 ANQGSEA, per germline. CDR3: CSGGRGYQETQYF. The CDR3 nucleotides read TGCAGCGGTGGCCGGGGGTACCAAGAGACCCAGTACTTC.